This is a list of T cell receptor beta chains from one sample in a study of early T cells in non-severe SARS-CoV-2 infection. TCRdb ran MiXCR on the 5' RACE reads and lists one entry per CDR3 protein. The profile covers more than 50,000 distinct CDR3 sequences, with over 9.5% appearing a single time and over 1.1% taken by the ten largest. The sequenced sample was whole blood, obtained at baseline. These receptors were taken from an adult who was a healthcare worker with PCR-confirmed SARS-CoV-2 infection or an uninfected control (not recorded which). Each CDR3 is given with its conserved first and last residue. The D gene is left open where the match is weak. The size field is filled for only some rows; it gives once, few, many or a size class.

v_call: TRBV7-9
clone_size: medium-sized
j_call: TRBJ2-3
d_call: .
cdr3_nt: TGTGCCAGCAGCTTAGCGGGGACATCCACAGATACGCAGTATTTT
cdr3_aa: CASSLAGTSTDTQYF

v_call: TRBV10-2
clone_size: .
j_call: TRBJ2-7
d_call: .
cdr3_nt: TGCGCCAGCAGTGCATTCGGGACCCCCTACGAGCAGTACTTC
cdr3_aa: CASSAFGTPYEQYF

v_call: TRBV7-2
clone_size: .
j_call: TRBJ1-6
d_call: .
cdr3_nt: TGTGCCAGCAGCGCCCGGACAACGAATAATTCACCCCTCCACTTT
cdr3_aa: CASSARTTNNSPLHF

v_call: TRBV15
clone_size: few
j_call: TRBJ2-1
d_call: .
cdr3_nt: TGTGCCACCAGCAGAACGTACAATGAGCAGTTCTTC
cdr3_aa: CATSRTYNEQFF

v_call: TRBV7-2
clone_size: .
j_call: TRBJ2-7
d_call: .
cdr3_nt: TGTGCCAGCAGCCTAGGATTCGGGAGCGCTTCCTACGAGCAGTACTTC
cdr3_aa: CASSLGFGSASYEQYF

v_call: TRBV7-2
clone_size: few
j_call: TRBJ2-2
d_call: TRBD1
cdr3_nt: TGTGCCAGCAGCTTAGCGAACAGGGGCCCGTTTTTT
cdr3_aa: CASSLANRGPFF

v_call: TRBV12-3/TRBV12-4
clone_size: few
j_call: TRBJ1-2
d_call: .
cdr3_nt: TGTGCCAGCAGCTCTGGCCCCGTGGGCAGCGAAAACTATGGCTACACCTTC
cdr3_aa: CASSSGPVGSENYGYTF

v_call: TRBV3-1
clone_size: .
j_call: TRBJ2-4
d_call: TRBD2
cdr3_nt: TGTGCCAGCAGCCGCTTCCCGGGCCCCGGGGGGAACATTCAGTACTTC
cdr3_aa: CASSRFPGPGGNIQYF

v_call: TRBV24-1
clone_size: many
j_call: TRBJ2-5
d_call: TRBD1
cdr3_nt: TGTGCCACCAGTGAATCAGGGGGCGGGTTGGAGACCCAGTACTTC
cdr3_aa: CATSESGGGLETQYF

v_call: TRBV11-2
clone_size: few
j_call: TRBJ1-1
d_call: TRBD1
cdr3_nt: TGTGCCAGCAGCCCCTTAGGGACAGGGGGCTCTGAAGCTTTCTTT
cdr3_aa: CASSPLGTGGSEAFF

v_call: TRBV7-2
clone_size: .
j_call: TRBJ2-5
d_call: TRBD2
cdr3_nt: TGTGCCAGCAGCTCGGGGAGACTAGCGGGAGTTGGCCAAGAGACCCAGTACTTC
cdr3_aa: CASSSGRLAGVGQETQYF

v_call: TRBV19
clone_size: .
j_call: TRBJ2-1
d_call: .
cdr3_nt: TGTGCTTCTAGGGAACTTCTCTACAATGAGCAGTTCTTC
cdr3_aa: CASRELLYNEQFF

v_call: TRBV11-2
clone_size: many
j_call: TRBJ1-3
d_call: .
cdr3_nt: TGTGCCAGCAGCGTAATGATACAGAGTGGCGGAAACACCATATATTTT
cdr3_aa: CASSVMIQSGGNTIYF

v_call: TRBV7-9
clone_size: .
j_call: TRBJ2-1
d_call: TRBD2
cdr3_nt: TGTGCCAGCAGCCAAAGCGGGGGCCCTCCTTTAGACAATGAGCAGTTCTTC
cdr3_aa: CASSQSGGPPLDNEQFF

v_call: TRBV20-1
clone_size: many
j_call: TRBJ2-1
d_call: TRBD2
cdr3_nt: TGCAGTGCTAGAGATATTGGCGGGGGATACAATGAGCAGTTCTTC
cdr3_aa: CSARDIGGGYNEQFF

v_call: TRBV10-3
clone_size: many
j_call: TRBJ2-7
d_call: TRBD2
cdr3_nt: TGTGCCATCAGGCTAGCGGGGGTCTACGAGCAGTACTTC
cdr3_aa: CAIRLAGVYEQYF

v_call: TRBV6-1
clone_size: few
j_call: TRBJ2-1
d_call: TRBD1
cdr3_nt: TGTGCCAGCAGAGGCTTCCGGGACAGGCCTAATGAGCAGTTCTTC
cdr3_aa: CASRGFRDRPNEQFF

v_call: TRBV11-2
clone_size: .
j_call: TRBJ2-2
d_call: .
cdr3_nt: TGTGCCAGCAGCTTAGTAGGCCTCACCGGGGAGCTGTTTTTT
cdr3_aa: CASSLVGLTGELFF

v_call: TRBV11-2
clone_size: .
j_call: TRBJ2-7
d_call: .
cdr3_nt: TGTGCCAGCAGCTCGACTCCTTTTTACGAGCAGTACTTC
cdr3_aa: CASSSTPFYEQYF

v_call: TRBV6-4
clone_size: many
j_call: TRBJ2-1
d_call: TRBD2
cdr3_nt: TGTGCCAGCAGTGTTGCGGGAGACGGCAATGAGCAGTTCTTC
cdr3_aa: CASSVAGDGNEQFF

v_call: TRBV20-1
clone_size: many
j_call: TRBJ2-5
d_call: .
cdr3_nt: TGCAGTGCTCCCCGATTGGAGACCCAGTACTTC
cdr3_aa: CSAPRLETQYF

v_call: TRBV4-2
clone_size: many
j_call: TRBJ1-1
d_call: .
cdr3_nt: TGTGCCAGCAGCCCGTTCCCCAAGGGAAGTTTGACTGAAGCTTTCTTT
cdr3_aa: CASSPFPKGSLTEAFF

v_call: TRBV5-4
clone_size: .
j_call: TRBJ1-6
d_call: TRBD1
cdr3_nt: TGTGCCAGCAGCCAAAAGACAGGGGGGGATAATTCACCCCTCCACTTT
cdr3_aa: CASSQKTGGDNSPLHF

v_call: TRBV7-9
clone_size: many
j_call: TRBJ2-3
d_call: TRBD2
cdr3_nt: TGTGCCAGCGGTAACTTCATACTAGCGGGAGTCGGAGATACGCAGTATTTT
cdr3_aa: CASGNFILAGVGDTQYF

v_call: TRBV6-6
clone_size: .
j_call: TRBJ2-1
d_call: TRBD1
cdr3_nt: TGTGCCAGCGGTCCGGGACAGGGCCTATACAATGAGCAGTTCTTC
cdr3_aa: CASGPGQGLYNEQFF

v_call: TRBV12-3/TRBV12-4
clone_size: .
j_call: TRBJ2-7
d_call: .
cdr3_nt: TGTGCCAGCAGTCTTTCGGGCAGGGACGAGCAGTACTTC
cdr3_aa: CASSLSGRDEQYF

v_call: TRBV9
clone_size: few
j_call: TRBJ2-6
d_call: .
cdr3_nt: TGTGCCAGTGGCCCCCTTGGCTCTGGGGCCAACGTCCTGACTTTC
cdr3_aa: CASGPLGSGANVLTF

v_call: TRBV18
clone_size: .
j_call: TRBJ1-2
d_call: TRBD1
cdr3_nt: TGTGCCAGCTCTCACGGACAGGGGGCATCCTATGGCTACACCTTC
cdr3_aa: CASSHGQGASYGYTF

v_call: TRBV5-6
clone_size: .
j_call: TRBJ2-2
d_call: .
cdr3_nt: TGTGCCAGCAGCACGTGGGCCGGCGACACCGGGGAGCTGTTTTTT
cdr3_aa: CASSTWAGDTGELFF

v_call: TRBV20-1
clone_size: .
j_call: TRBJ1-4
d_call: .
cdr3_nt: TGCAGTGCTCGGAGAAATGAAAAACTGTTTTTT
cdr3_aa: CSARRNEKLFF

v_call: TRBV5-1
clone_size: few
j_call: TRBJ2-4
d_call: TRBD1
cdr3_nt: TGCGCCAGCAGCTTAGGATGGACAGGCCCGGGGAAAAACATTCAGTACTTC
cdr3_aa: CASSLGWTGPGKNIQYF

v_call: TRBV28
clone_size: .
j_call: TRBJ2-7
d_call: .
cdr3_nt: TGTGCCAGCAGTCTCGAGGGGAGTCGCTCCTACGAGCAGTACTTC
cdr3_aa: CASSLEGSRSYEQYF

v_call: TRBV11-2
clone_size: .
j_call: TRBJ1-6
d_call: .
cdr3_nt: TGTGCCAGCAGCTTATACCGTCTTTCACCCCTCCACTTT
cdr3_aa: CASSLYRLSPLHF

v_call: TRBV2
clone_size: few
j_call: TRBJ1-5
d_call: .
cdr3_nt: TGTGCCAGCAGTCGGGGGGAGCCCCAGCATTTT
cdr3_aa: CASSRGEPQHF

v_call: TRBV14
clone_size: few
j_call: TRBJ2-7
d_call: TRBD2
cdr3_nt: TGTGCCAGCAGCCAAGACGGGAGGGGCGAATACGAGCAGTACTTC
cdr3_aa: CASSQDGRGEYEQYF

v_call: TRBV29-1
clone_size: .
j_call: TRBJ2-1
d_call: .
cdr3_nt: TGCAGCGCCCGGCCCTACAATGAGCAGTTCTTC
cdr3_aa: CSARPYNEQFF

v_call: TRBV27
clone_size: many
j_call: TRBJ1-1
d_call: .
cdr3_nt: TGTGCCAGCAGTTTACTAGGGCTGAACACTGAAGCTTTCTTT
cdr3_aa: CASSLLGLNTEAFF

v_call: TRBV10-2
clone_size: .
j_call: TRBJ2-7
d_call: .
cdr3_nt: TGCGCCAGCAAGGGATTTGGTGGGACCCACGAGCAGTACTTC
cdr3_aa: CASKGFGGTHEQYF

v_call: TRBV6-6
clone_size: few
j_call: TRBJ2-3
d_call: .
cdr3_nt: TGTGCCAGCAGGGACAGCCTCACAGATACGCAGTATTTT
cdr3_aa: CASRDSLTDTQYF

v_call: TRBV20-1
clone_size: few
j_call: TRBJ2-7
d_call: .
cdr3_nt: TGCAGTGCTAGAGATGGGGGTAGTAACGAGCAGTACTTC
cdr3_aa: CSARDGGSNEQYF

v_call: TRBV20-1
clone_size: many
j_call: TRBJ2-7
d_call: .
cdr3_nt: TGCAGTGCTAGTCGGACTGCCACCTACGAGCAGTACTTC
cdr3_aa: CSASRTATYEQYF

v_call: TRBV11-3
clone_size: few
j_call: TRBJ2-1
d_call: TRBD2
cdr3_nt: TGTGCCAGCAGCTATGGAGCGGGAGCCGGCAATGAGCAGTTCTTC
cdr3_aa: CASSYGAGAGNEQFF

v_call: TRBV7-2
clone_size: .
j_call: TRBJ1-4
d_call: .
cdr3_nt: TGTGCCAGCAGCCTGACAGGCTCTAATGAAAAACTGTTTTTT
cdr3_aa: CASSLTGSNEKLFF

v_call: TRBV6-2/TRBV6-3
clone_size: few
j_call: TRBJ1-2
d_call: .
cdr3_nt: TGTGCCAGCACCCCCCCCCGGGTCAAATATGGCTACACCTTC
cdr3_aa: CASTPPRVKYGYTF

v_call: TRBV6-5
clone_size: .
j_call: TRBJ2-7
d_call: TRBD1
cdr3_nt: TGTGCCAGCAGTCAAAGTCCGGGACAGTTCTACGAGCAGTACTTC
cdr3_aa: CASSQSPGQFYEQYF

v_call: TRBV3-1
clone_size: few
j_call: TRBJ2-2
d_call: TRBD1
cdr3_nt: TGTGCCAGCAGCCAAGTTCCAGGGGGAACCGGGGAGCTGTTTTTT
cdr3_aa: CASSQVPGGTGELFF

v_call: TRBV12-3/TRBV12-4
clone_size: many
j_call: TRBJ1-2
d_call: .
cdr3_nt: TGTGCCAGCAGTTTATCTAACTATGGCTACACCTTC
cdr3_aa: CASSLSNYGYTF

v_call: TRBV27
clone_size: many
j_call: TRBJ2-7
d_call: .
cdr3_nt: TGTGCCAGCAGTGCCGCCCGGGGCAACGAGCAGTACTTC
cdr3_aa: CASSAARGNEQYF

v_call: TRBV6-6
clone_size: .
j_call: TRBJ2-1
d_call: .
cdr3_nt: TGTGCCAGCAGTCCCAGGGGCTGGGGAAATGAGCAGTTCTTC
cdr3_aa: CASSPRGWGNEQFF

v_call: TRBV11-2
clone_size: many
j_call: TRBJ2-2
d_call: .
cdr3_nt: TGTGCCAGCAGCCCCCGACAAGGACGAACGGGGGAGCTGTTTTTT
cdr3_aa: CASSPRQGRTGELFF

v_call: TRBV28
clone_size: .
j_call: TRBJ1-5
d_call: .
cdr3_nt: TGTGCCAGCAGCCAAGCCGACGTATTTAGTGGGCCCCAGCATTTT
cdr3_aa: CASSQADVFSGPQHF

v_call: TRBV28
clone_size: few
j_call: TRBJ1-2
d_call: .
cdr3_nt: TGTGCCAGCAGACCTCCTCTGGGGACTGCCTATGGCTACACCTTC
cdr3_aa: CASRPPLGTAYGYTF

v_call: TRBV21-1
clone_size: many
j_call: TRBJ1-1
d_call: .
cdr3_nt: TGTGCCAGCGGCGAGAGTGATAACACTGAAGCTTTCTTT
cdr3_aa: CASGESDNTEAFF